This T cell receptor beta chain emerged from a study of CD8 T cells in ankylosing spondylitis. Study findings and constraints: Peripheral blood samples showed relatively rare disease-linked clones, and these clones were CD8+. A TCR beta motif of 7 to 9 highly homologous variants seemed to mark ankylosing spondylitis blood.

Quantitative 5'-RACE with molecular barcodes produced the TCR beta libraries. TCRdb re-analysed the 5' RACE reads in MiXCR, keeping a single row per CDR3 protein. Of about 330,000 distinct CDR3 sequences in the sample, 7% to 9% were seen once. This clonotype occurred many times. The antigen remains undetermined. Sequenced: blood, either unsorted or a sorted T cell fraction (not recorded which). This sequence was found in a male donor with ankylosing spondylitis.

The CDR3 reads CASSRGWDTSYGYTF. CDR3 nucleotide sequence: TGCGCCAGCAGCCGAGGCTGGGACACCTCCTATGGCTACACCTTC. V usage is TRBV5-1 and J usage is TRBJ1-2; maybe TRBD1 (6 bases). This CDR3 has 15 residues. Germline V gene lookup returns CDR1 SGHRS and CDR2 YFSETQ. The V and J ends lost 4 bases and 4 bases respectively, with 17 bases between them.